The 17 T cell receptor beta chains below come from one sample, sequenced in a study of T cells in Graves' hyperthyroidism and ophthalmopathy. There were TCR beta CDR3 regions amplified from RNA transcripts. During a first-round RT-PCR of the TCR CDR3, the HTBI primer set was used. TCRdb ran MiXCR on the multiplex PCR reads and lists one entry per CDR3 protein. The sample consists of approximately 720,000 distinct CDR3 sequences, under 20% of them appearing once. Sequenced sample: blood. The receptors come from a woman aged 45 to 65 with Graves' hyperthyroidism that later progressed to Graves' ophthalmopathy.

This clonotype occurred a few times. V and J are TRBV25-1 and TRBJ1-1, with D possibly TRBD1 on 5 matching bases. V lost 1 base to trimming and J lost 4 bases, with 10 bases between them. This CDR3 is 14 amino acids long. Looked up from germline, CDR1 is MGHDK and CDR2 is SYGVNS. For the CDR3, the DNA is TGTGCCAGCAGTGAATCCCGGGGGACCACTGAAGCTTTCTTT. The encoded protein is CASSESRGTTEAFF.

In its sample, this clonotype was seen many times. This chain uses TRBV2 with TRBJ2-5, with 8 bases that match TRBD2. Trimming removed 8 bases from V and 5 bases from J; junction bases left unmatched: 19. Germline assignment: CDR1 SNHLY and CDR2 FYNNEI. This CDR3 comprises 17 residues. The CDR3 region is CASGVQFTFREGETQYF. For the CDR3, the DNA is TGTGCCAGCGGAGTCCAATTTACCTTCCGGGAGGGGGAGACCCAGTACTTC.

This clonotype occurred many times. The chain has TRBV12-3 or TRBV12-4 and TRBJ1-5; D is ambiguous. The CDR3 consists of 14 residues. V gave up 5 bases and J gave up 6 bases, with 14 bases separating them. CDR3 sequence (DNA): TGTGCCAGCAGTAACAGAGACCCGGGTCAGCCCCAGCATTTT. Translated, it gives CASSNRDPGQPQHF.

This clonotype has a count of ten or more. V gene TRBV18 combines with J gene TRBJ2-2; 7 nucleotides line up with TRBD1. Germline loops: CDR1 KGHSH, CDR2 LQKENI. This CDR3 is built from 15 residues. With V trimmed by 1 base and J by 5 bases, 4 bases remained unmatched. CDR3 in amino acids: CASSPLGTETGELFF. The CDR3 nucleotides are TGTGCCAGCTCACCACTAGGGACAGAAACCGGGGAGCTGTTTTTT.

As for this clonotype: This could be a read error, since a much larger clone is one nucleotide away. This chain links TRBV6-2 or TRBV6-3 with TRBJ1-1; D is unresolved. The length of the CDR3 is 14 residues. Germline CDR1 reads MNHEY; CDR2 reads SVGEGT. V dropped 0 bases and J dropped 0 bases, with 5 bases sitting between them. CDR3 nucleotide sequence: TGTGCCAGCAGTTACTCAAGGATGAACACTGAAGCTTTCTTT. It specifies CASSYSRMNTEAFF.

The sample holds a few counts of this clonotype. The chain carries TRBV9 and TRBJ2-2; D may match TRBD1 or TRBD2 (5 bases each). Germline V gene sequence: CDR1 SGDLS, CDR2 YYNGEE. The ends were cut back, 0 bases at V and 3 bases at J, with 6 bases in the middle. This CDR3 region has 14 residues. The CDR3 DNA reads as TGTGCCAGCAGCGTAGTGGGGGACACCGGGGAGCTGTTTTTT. Translating gives CASSVVGDTGELFF.

The chain couples TRBV27 to TRBJ2-7; the D is unclear. The CDR3 contains 11 residues. The V and J ends lost 2 bases and 12 bases respectively, with 11 bases between them. CDR1 and CDR2 (germline): MNHEY, SMNVEV (reference sequence). The CDR3: CASSLGPSLYF. The CDR3 nucleotides are TGTGCCAGCAGTTTAGGTCCGAGTCTGTACTTC.

This clonotype was counted ten times or more. The chain employs TRBV9 and TRBJ1-1; D is unresolved. The CDR3 contains 14 residues. CDR1 SGDLS and CDR2 YYNGEE come from the germline V gene. V was shortened by 3 bases and J by 2 bases, with 11 bases between the two germline ends. The CDR3 is CASSASWANTEAFF. DNA for the CDR3: TGTGCCAGCAGCGCGTCATGGGCTAACACTGAAGCTTTCTTT. The whole variable domain, filled in from reference TRBV9 and TRBJ1-1, reads DSGVTQTPKHLITATGQRVTLRCSPRSGDLSVYWYQQSLDQGLQFLIQYYNGEERAKGNILERFSAQQFPDLHSELNLSSLELGDSALYFCASSASWANTEAFFGQGTRLTVV.

This clonotype showed up many times. The rearrangement uses TRBV20-1 and TRBJ2-7, with D possibly matching TRBD2 (6 bases). CDR1 DFQATT and CDR2 SNEGSKA come from the germline V gene (reference sequence). V was pared by 8 bases and J by 0 bases, with 14 bases between. The CDR3 runs to 13 residues. CDR3 sequence (DNA): TGCAGTCGCCGGGACTCAAGCTCCTACGAGCAGTACTTC. It codes for CSRRDSSSYEQYF.

This clonotype has only a few counts. This rearrangement joins TRBV24-1 to TRBJ2-5, with 10 bases aligning to TRBD2. The germline V gene has CDR1 KGHDR and CDR2 SFDVKD. The CDR3 is 17 residues long. J gave up 3 bases and V 4 bases, and 10 bases lay outside the gene matches. In DNA form, the CDR3 reads TGTGCCACCAGTGACCGAAAGGGACTAGCGTATGAAGAGACCCAGTACTTC. This codes for CATSDRKGLAYEETQYF.

In this sample, this clonotype turned up many times. The chain joins TRBV12-3 or TRBV12-4 to TRBJ1-2; weak D call: TRBD1 (6 bases). The CDR3 is made up of 14 amino acids. V gave up 5 bases and J gave up 6 bases, with 16 bases separating them. This chain's CDR3 is CASSLRRGADGYTF. Here the CDR3 DNA reads TGTGCCAGCAGTCTTAGAAGGGGGGCAGATGGCTACACCTTC.

This clonotype has ten or more counts. The chain recombines TRBV6-1 with TRBJ2-3, with D possibly TRBD1 on 6 matching bases. V was trimmed by 5 bases and J by 2 bases, leaving 14 bases between them. The germline CDR1 and CDR2 sequences are MNHNS and SASEGT. The CDR3 has 15 amino acids. As DNA, the CDR3 is TGTGCCAGCAGTTCGGGACGGGGACACACAGATACGCAGTATTTT. It yields the protein CASSSGRGHTDTQYF.

This clonotype was picked up a small number of times. The V call is TRBV7-9, the J call TRBJ1-6, with 9 positions matching TRBD1. V was clipped by 1 base and J by 8 bases; unmatched bases: 6. Per germline, CDR1 SEHNR and CDR2 FQNEAQ (reference sequence). This CDR3 has 16 amino acids. Here the CDR3 reads CASSLDIGQGYSPLHF. The DNA of the CDR3 is TGTGCCAGCAGCTTAGACATCGGACAGGGGTATTCACCCCTCCACTTT. Drawing the rest from reference TRBV7-9 and TRBJ1-6, the complete variable domain is DTGVSQNPRHKITKRGQNVTFRCDPISEHNRLYWYRQTLGQGPEFLTYFQNEAQLEKSRLLSDRFSAERPKGSFSTLEIQRTEQGDSAMYLCASSLDIGQGYSPLHFGNGTRLTVT.

This clonotype has a count of ten or more. The chain employs TRBV20-1 and TRBJ1-5, with a weak D call TRBD1 (6 bases). V was cut by 1 base and J by 9 bases, with 16 bases left in between. CDR3 length equals 14 residues. Germline loops: CDR1 DFQATT, CDR2 SNEGSKA (reference sequence). This chain's CDR3 is CSARAPGGRGPQHF. The CDR3 DNA reads as TGCAGTGCTAGAGCGCCGGGGGGCCGGGGGCCCCAGCATTTT.

This clonotype was counted a few times. This rearrangement joins TRBV18 to TRBJ1-6; TRBD1 is a possible D gene (5 bases). V dropped 5 bases and J dropped 0 bases, with 11 bases sitting between them. There are 16 residues in the CDR3. Germline lookup yields CDR1 KGHSH and CDR2 LQKENI. The CDR3: CASSEMGDSYNSPLHF. CDR3 nucleotides: TGTGCCAGCTCAGAGATGGGGGACTCCTATAATTCACCCCTCCACTTT.

This clonotype was counted a few times. In nucleotides, the CDR3 is TGTGCCAGCAGCCCATCAGGGATAATGAACACTGAAGCTTTCTTT. Amino acids: CASSPSGIMNTEAFF. The chain is built from TRBV7-2 and TRBJ1-1; possible D gene TRBD1, 5 bases. The CDR3 contains 15 residues. Germline values: CDR1 SGHTA, CDR2 FQGNSA. V was cut by 5 bases and J by 0 bases, with 13 bases left in between. The full variable domain, rest sourced from reference TRBV7-2 and TRBJ1-1, is GAGVSQSPSNKVTEKGKDVELRCDPISGHTALYWYRQSLGQGLEFLIYFQGNSAPDKSGLPSDRFSAERTGGSVSTLTIQRTQQEDSAVYLCASSPSGIMNTEAFFGQGTRLTVV.

The chain employs TRBV29-1 and TRBJ2-5; a possible D gene is TRBD2 (5 bases). The ends were cut back, 4 bases at V and 1 base at J, with 16 bases in the middle. CDR1 is SQVTM and CDR2 is ANQGSEA in the germline V gene. CDR3 length: 15 residues. CDR3 coding DNA: TGCAGCGTTGGAGGGTCCCAGGCCCTCCAAGAGACCCAGTACTTC. Its protein is CSVGGSQALQETQYF.